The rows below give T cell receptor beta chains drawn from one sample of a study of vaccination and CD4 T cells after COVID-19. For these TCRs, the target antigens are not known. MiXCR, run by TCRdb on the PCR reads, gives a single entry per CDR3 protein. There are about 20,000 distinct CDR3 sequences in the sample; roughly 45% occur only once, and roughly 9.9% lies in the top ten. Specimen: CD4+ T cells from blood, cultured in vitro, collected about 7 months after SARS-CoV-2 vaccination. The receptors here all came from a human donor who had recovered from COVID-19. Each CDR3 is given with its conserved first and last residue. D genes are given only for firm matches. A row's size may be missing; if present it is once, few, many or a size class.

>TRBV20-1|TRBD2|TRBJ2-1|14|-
TGCAGTGCGGACGGGACTAGCGGGTACAATGAGCAGTTCTTC
CSADGTSGYNEQFF
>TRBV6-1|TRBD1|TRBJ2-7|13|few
TGTGCCAGCACCGGGACAGAAGACTACGAGCAGTACTTC
CASTGTEDYEQYF
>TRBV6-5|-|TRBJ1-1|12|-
TGTGCCAGCAGTTTAGGTACCACTGAAGCTTTCTTT
CASSLGTTEAFF
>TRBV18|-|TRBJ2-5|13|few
TGTGCCAGCTCACCACAGGGGGACGAGACCCAGTACTTC
CASSPQGDETQYF
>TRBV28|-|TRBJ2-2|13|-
TGTGCCAGCCGCTTCCGGGGGTCGAAGGAGCTGTTTTTT
CASRFRGSKELFF
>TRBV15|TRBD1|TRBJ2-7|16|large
TGTGCCACCAGCAGCCCCGGGACAGGGAAAAGCTACGAGCAGTACTTC
CATSSPGTGKSYEQYF
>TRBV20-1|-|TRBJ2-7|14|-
TGCAGTGCTAGAGTGAGCGCCGCAATTAGCGAGCAGTACTTC
CSARVSAAISEQYF
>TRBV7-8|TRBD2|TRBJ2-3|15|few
TGTGCCAGCAGCTTACGAAGCGGGAACACAGATACGCAGTATTTT
CASSLRSGNTDTQYF
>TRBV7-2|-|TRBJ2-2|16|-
TGTGCCAGCAGCCGGGTAGGGACGGCCAACACCGGGGAGCTGTTTTTT
CASSRVGTANTGELFF
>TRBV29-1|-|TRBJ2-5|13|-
TGCAGCGTTAACCTCAACAGGAGGGAGACCCAGTACTTC
CSVNLNRRETQYF
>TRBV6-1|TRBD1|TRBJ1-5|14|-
TGTGCCAGCAGAGGAGGGACAGTCAATCAGCCCCAGCATTTT
CASRGGTVNQPQHF
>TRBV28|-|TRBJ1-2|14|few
TGTGCCAGCAGTCCAGCTTCACAGTTCTATGGCTACACCTTC
CASSPASQFYGYTF
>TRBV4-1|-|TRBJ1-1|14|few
TGCGCCAGCAGCCAAGGCCCGGTGAACACTGAAGCTTTCTTT
CASSQGPVNTEAFF
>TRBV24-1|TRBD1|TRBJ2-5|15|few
TGTGCCACCAGTGATGCGGGACAGGGGACGGAGACCCAGTACTTC
CATSDAGQGTETQYF
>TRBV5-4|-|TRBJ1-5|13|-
TGTGCCAGCAGCTTGGCAGGGGATCAGCCCCAGCATTTT
CASSLAGDQPQHF
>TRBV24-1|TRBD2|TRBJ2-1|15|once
TGTGCCACCAGTGATCGCGGGAGGGTCGTCAATGAGCAGTTCTTC
CATSDRGRVVNEQFF
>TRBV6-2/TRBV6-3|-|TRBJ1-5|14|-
TGTGCCAGCAGTTACTTCTCGATTAATCAGCCCCAGCATTTT
CASSYFSINQPQHF
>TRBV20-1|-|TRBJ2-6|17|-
TGCAGTGCTAGAGATGCGGCTAGCGCCTCTGGGGCCAACGTCCTGACTTTC
CSARDAASASGANVLTF
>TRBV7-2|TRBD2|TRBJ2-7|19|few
TGTGCCAGCAGCTCGCCCCCGGGACTAGCGGGAGGATCCTCCTACGAGCAGTACTTC
CASSSPPGLAGGSSYEQYF
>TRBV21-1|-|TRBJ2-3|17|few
TGTGCCAGCAGCACGCCGGGACCCTCCCTTGACACAGATACGCAGTATTTT
CASSTPGPSLDTDTQYF
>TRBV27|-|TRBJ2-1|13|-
TGTGCCAGCTCAGGGAGAACCTACAATGAGCAGTTCTTC
CASSGRTYNEQFF
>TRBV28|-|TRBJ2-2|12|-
TGTGCCAGCAGCTCCTTCACCGGGGAGCTGTTTTTT
CASSSFTGELFF
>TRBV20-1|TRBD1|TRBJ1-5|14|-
TGCAGTGCAACTGAAGGGGGCGCGGGTCAGCCCCAGCATTTT
CSATEGGAGQPQHF
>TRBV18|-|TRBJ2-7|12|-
TGTGCCAGCTCACCGGACACGCGGGAGCAGTACTTC
CASSPDTREQYF
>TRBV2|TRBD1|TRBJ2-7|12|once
TGTGCCAGCAGCCGGGGACAGAGTGAGCAGTCCTTC
CASSRGQSEQSF
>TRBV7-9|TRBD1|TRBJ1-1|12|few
TGTGCCAGCAGCGCAGGGGGAGCTGAAGCTTTCTTT
CASSAGGAEAFF
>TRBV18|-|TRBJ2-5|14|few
TGTGCCAGCTCACCTCAGGGACTCCAAGAGACCCAGTACTTC
CASSPQGLQETQYF
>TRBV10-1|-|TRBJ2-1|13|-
TGCGCCAGCAGCCGGACACCTTACAATGAGCAGTTCTTC
CASSRTPYNEQFF
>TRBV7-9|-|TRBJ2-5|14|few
TGTGCCAGCAGCTCATTCAGGGGTTGGGAGACCCAGTACTTC
CASSSFRGWETQYF
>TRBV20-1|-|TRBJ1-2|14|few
TGCAGTGCTAGGACTGGCAGTTCTAACTATGGCTACACCTTC
CSARTGSSNYGYTF
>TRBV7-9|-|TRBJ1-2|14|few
TGTGCCAGCAGCTTAGCGGCAGGGGAAAGCGGCTACACCTTC
CASSLAAGESGYTF
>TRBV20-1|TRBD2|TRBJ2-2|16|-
TGCAGTGCTAGATGGGGGACTAGCAGGAACACCGGGGAGCTGTTTTTT
CSARWGTSRNTGELFF
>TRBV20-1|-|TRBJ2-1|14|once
TGCAGTGCTAGAACTAACGTCTGGGGGGATGAGCAGTTCTTC
CSARTNVWGDEQFF
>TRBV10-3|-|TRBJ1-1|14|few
TGTGCCATCAGCCCGGGGGAGGGGCGGGCTGAAGCTTTCTTT
CAISPGEGRAEAFF
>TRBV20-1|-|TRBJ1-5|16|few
TGCAGTGCTACCCCCGGGGGCACAACCGACGTGGAGCCCCAGCATTTT
CSATPGGTTDVEPQHF
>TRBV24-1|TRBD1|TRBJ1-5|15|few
TGTGCCACCAGTGATCCACAGGGGAGCGGTCAGCCCCAGCATTTT
CATSDPQGSGQPQHF
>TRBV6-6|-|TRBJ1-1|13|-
TGTGCCAGCAGTTCCGGACGGTACACTGAAGCTTTCTTT
CASSSGRYTEAFF
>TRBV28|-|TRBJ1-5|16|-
TGTGCCAGCAGTTCCCTCTCCGCGACACGGGAACAGCCCCAGCATTTT
CASSSLSATREQPQHF
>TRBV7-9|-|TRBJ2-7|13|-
TGTGCCACCCACCGGATGGTCTCCTACGAGCAGTACTTC
CATHRMVSYEQYF
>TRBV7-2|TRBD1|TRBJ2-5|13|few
TGTGCCAGCAGCTTCGGACAGGGAGAGACCCAGTACTTC
CASSFGQGETQYF